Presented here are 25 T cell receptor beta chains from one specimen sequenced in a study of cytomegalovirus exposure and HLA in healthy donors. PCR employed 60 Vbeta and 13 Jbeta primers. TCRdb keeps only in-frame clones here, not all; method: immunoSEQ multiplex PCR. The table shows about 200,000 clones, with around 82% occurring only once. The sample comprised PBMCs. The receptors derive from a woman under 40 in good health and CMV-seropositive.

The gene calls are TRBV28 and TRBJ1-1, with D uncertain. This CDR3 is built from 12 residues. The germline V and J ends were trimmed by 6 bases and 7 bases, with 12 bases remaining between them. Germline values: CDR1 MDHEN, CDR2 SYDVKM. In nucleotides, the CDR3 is TGTGCCAGCAGGATTCCGGGAGGTGAAGCTTTCTTT. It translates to CASRIPGGEAFF.

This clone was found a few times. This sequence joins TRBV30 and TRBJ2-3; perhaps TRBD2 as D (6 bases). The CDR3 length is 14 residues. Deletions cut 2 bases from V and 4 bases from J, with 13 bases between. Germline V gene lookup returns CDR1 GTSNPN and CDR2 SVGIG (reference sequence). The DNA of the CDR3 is TGTGCCTGGAGTCCGGGACTCCCCCCAGATACGCAGTATTTT. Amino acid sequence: CAWSPGLPPDTQYF.

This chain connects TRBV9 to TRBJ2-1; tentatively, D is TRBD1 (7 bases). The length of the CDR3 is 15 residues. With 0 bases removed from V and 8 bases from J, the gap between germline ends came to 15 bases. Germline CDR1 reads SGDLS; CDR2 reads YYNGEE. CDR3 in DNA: TGTGCCAGCAGCGTAGAGGCCGGAGGGGGCGATGAGCAGTTCTTC. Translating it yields CASSVEAGGGDEQFF.

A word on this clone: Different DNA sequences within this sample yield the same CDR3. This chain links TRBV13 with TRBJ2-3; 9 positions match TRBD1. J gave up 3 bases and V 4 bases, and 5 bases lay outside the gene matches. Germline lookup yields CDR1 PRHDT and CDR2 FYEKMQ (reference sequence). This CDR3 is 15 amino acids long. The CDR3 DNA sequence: TGTGCCAGCAGCTCTACAGGGGGCGGGACAGATACGCAGTATTTT. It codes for CASSSTGGGTDTQYF.

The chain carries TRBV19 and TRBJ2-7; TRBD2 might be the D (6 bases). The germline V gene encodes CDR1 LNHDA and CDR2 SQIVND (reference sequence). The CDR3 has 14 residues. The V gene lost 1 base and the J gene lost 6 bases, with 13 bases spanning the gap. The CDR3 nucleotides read TGTGCCAGTAGTATAGGAGGTCAGGGAGGCGAGCAGTACTTC. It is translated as CASSIGGQGGEQYF.

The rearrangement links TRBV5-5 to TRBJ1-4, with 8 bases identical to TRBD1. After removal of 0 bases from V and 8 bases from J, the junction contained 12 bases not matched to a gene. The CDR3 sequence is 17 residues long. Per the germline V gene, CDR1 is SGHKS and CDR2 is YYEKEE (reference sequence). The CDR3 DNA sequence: TGTGCCAGCAGCTTGGGAGGACAGGGACGGGGAAGGGAAAAACTGTTTTTT. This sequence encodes CASSLGGQGRGREKLFF.

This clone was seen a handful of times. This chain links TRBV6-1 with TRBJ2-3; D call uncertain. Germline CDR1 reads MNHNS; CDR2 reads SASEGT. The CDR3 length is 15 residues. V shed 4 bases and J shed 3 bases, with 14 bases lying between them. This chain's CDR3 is CASSGSLGGTDTQYF. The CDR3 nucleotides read TGTGCCAGCAGTGGGAGTCTGGGTGGGACAGATACGCAGTATTTT.

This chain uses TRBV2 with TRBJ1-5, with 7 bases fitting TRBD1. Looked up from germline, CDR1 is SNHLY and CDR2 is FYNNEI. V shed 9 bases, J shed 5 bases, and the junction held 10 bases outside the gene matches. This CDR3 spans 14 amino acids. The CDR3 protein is CASTGTANYQPQHF. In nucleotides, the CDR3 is TGTGCCAGTACCGGGACAGCGAATTATCAGCCCCAGCATTTT. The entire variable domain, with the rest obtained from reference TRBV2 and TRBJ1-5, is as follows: EPEVTQTPSHQVTQMGQEVILRCVPISNHLYFYWYRQILGQKVEFLVSFYNNEISEKSEIFDDQFSVERPDGSNFTLKIRSTKLEDSAMYFCASTGTANYQPQHFGDGTRLSIL.

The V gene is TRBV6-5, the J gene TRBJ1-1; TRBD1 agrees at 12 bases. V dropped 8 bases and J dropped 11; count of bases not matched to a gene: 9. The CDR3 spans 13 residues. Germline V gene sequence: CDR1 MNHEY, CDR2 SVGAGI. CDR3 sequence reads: CASGTGGNVGAFF. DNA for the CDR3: TGTGCCAGCGGGACAGGGGGCAATGTCGGTGCTTTCTTT.

The CDR3 is CASSVQGARTGELFF. As DNA, the CDR3 is TGTGCCAGCAGCGTACAGGGGGCGCGGACCGGGGAGCTGTTTTTT. This chain joins TRBV5-4 and TRBJ2-2, with 9 bases matching TRBD1. The CDR3 runs 15 residues. Germline-derived CDR1 and CDR2 are SGHNT and YYREEE (reference sequence). V shed 4 bases and J 5 bases; nucleotides not matched to a gene: 6.

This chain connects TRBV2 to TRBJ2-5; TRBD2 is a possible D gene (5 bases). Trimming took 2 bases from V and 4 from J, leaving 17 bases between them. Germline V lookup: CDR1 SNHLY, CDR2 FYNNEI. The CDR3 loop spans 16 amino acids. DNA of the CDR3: TGTGCCAGCAGTGAACGAGGGAGACGCCACGCAGAGACCCAGTACTTC. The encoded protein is CASSERGRRHAETQYF.

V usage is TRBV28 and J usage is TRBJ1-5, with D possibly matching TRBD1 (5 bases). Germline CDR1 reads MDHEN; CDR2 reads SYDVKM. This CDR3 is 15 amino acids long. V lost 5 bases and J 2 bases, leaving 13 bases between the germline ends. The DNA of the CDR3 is TGTGCCAGCAGTCCCGGGGGGGTTGGCAATCAGCCCCAGCATTTT. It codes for CASSPGGVGNQPQHF.

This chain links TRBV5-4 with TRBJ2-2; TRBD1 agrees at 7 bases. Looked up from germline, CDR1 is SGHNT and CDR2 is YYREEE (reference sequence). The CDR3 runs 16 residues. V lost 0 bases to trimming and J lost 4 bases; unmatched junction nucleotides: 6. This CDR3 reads CASSLAQGVGTGELFF. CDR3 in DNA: TGTGCCAGCAGCTTGGCCCAGGGGGTGGGCACCGGGGAGCTGTTTTTT.

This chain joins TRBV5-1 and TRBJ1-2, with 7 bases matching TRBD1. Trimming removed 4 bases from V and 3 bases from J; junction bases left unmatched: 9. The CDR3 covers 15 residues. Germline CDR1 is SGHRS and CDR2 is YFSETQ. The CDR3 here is CASSIDGTEYYGYTF. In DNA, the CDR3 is TGCGCCAGCAGCATAGACGGGACAGAGTACTATGGCTACACCTTC.

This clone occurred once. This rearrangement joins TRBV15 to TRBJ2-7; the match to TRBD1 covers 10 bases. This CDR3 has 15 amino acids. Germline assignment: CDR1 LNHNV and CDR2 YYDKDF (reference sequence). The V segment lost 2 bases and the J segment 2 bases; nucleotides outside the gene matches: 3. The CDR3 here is CATSRTGQGTYEQYF. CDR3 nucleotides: TGTGCCACCAGCAGAACGGGACAGGGGACCTACGAGCAGTACTTC.

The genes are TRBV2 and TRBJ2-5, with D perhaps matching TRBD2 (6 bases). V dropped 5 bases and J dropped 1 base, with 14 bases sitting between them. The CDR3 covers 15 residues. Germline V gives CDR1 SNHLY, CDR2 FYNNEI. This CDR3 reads CASSRSVGGQETQYF. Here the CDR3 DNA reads TGTGCCAGCAGTAGGAGCGTGGGGGGCCAAGAGACCCAGTACTTC.

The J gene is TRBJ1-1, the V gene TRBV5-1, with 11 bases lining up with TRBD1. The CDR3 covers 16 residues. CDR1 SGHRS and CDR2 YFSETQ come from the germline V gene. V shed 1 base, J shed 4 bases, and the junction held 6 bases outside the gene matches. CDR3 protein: CASSLWAGTGGTEAFF. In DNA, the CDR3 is TGCGCCAGCAGCTTGTGGGCCGGGACAGGGGGCACTGAAGCTTTCTTT. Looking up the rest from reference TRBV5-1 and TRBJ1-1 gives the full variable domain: KAGVTQTPRYLIKTRGQQVTLSCSPISGHRSVSWYQQTPGQGLQFLFEYFSETQRNKGNFPGRFSGRQFSNSRSEMNVSTLELGDSALYLCASSLWAGTGGTEAFFGQGTRLTVV.

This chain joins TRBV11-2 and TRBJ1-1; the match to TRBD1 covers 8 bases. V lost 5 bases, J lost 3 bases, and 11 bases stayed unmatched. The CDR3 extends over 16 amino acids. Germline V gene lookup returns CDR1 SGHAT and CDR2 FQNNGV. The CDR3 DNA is TGTGCCAGCAGCCCCTGGACAGGGCGGCGGGACACTGAAGCTTTCTTT. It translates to CASSPWTGRRDTEAFF.

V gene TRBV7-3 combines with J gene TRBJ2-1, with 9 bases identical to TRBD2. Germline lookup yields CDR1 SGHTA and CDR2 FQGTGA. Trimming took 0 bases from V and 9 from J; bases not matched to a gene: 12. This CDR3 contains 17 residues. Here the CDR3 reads CASSLTSVGGREGEQFF. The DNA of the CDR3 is TGTGCCAGCAGCTTAACGTCCGTCGGCGGGAGGGAGGGTGAGCAGTTCTTC.

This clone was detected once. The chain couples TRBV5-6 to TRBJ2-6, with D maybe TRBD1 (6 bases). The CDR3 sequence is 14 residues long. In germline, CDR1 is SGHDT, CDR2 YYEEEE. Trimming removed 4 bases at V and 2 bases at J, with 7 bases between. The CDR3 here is CASSGGPGANVLTF. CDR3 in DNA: TGTGCCAGCAGCGGGGGCCCTGGGGCCAACGTCCTGACTTTC.

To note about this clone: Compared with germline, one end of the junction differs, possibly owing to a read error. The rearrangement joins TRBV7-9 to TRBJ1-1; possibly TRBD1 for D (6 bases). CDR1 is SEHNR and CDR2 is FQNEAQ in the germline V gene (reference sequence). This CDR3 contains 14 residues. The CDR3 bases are TGTTCCAGCAGCTTAGGCAGGGGATACACTGAAGCTTTCTTT. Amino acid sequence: CSSSLGRGYTEAFF.

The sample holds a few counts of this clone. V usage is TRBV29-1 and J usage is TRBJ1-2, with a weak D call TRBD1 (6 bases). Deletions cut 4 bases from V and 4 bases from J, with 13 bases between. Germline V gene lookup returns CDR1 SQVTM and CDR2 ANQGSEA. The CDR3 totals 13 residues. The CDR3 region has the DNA TGCAGCGTTGGGGTGACAGGCGGCTATGGCTACACCTTC. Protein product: CSVGVTGGYGYTF. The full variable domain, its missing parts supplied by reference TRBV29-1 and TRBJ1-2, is SAVISQKPSRDICQRGTSLTIQCQVDSQVTMMFWYRQQPGQSLTLIATANQGSEATYESGFVIDKFPISRPNLTFSTLTVSNMSPEDSSIYLCSVGVTGGYGYTFGSGTRLTVV.

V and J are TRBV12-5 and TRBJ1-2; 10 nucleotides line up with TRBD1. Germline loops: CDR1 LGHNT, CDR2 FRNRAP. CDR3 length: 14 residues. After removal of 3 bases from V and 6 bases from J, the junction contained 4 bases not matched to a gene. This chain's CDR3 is CASGFLDRGDGYTF. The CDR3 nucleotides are TGTGCTAGTGGTTTCCTGGACAGGGGGGATGGCTACACCTTC.

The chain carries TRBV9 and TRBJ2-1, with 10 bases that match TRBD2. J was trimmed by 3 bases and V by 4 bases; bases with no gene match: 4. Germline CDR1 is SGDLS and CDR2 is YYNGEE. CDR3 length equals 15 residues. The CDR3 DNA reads TGTGCCAGCAGCCCTTGGACTAGCGGCTACAATGAGCAGTTCTTC. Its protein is CASSPWTSGYNEQFF.

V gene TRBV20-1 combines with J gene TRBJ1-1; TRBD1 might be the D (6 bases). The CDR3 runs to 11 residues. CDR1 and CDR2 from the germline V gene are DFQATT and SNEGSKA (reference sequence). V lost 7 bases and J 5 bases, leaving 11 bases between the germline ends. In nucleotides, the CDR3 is TGCAGTGGTGGTACAGGGACTGAAGCTTTCTTT. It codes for CSGGTGTEAFF.